The next 14 T cell receptor beta chains were all read from a single sample in a study of T cell responses to AZD1222 COVID-19 vaccine. Only in-frame clones appear in the TCRdb table, and some are missing; sequencing was by immunoSEQ multiplex PCR. Of about 120,000 clones listed, approximately 85% are singletons. The specimen was peripheral blood, collected on day 0 of AZD1222 vaccination. The receptors stem from an adult in good health.

The rearrangement joins TRBV19 to TRBJ2-3, with TRBD2 matching over 8 bases. The V gene's germline CDR1 is LNHDA and CDR2 SQIVND (reference sequence). Germline trimming cut 5 bases from V and 5 bases from J; bases unmatched to any gene: 9. CDR3 length equals 15 residues. The CDR3 sequence is CASSHGGGRGDTQYF. The CDR3 coding sequence is TGTGCCAGTAGTCACGGGGGGGGTCGTGGAGATACGCAGTATTTT.

The V call is TRBV5-5, the J call TRBJ2-3, with D uncertain. Per germline, CDR1 SGHKS and CDR2 YYEKEE (reference sequence). The V end lost 5 bases, the J end lost 0 bases, and 13 bases lay between the germline ends. This CDR3 is built from 15 residues. The CDR3, as DNA: TGTGCCAGCAGTAGTGAGAGCACTAGCACAGATACGCAGTATTTT. It yields the protein CASSSESTSTDTQYF. Combining the CDR3 with reference TRBV5-5 and TRBJ2-3 gives the whole variable domain DAGVTQSPTHLIKTRGQQVTLRCSPISGHKSVSWYQQVLGQGPQFIFQYYEKEERGRGNFPDRFSARQFPNYSSELNVNALLLGDSALYLCASSSESTSTDTQYFGPGTRLTVL.

This chain uses TRBV2 with TRBJ1-1; 7 nucleotides match TRBD1. The length of the CDR3 is 13 residues. With V trimmed by 10 bases and J by 5 bases, 10 bases remained unmatched. Germline V gene data show CDR1 as SNHLY and CDR2 as FYNNEI. Here the CDR3 reads CAKTTGIMTEAFF. The CDR3 DNA reads as TGTGCCAAGACGACAGGGATAATGACTGAAGCTTTCTTT.

The chain uses TRBV7-2 and TRBJ2-7; 7 bases agree with TRBD2. The germline gives CDR1 SGHTA, CDR2 FQGNSA. J was trimmed by 4 bases and V by 6 bases; bases with no gene match: 9. The CDR3 runs 14 residues. This CDR3 is CASSTDEGGYEQYF. CDR3 coding DNA: TGTGCCAGCAGTACAGATGAGGGAGGGTACGAGCAGTACTTC.

The CDR3 DNA follows: TGTGCCAGCAGCCATTTTTCCCGGGCCAGGGGGCGCGAGCAGTACTTC. Encoded protein: CASSHFSRARGREQYF. This chain links TRBV14 with TRBJ2-7, with 8 bases that match TRBD1. The V and J ends lost 3 bases and 6 bases, in that order; junction bases with no gene match: 13. The length of the CDR3 is 16 residues. Per germline, CDR1 SGHDN and CDR2 FVKESK.

This chain joins TRBV6-5 and TRBJ2-1; TRBD2 aligns across 12 bases. This CDR3 comprises 15 residues. The germline gives CDR1 MNHEY, CDR2 SVGAGI. J gave up 6 bases and V 7 bases, and 7 bases lay outside the gene matches. In DNA form, the CDR3 reads TGTGCCAGCACCCAGCGGACTAGCGGGATCAATGAGCAGTTCTTC. Its protein product is CASTQRTSGINEQFF.

In this sample, this clone turned up a few times. The chain uses TRBV27 and TRBJ1-2, with D perhaps matching TRBD1 (5 bases). The germline V gene has CDR1 MNHEY and CDR2 SMNVEV (reference sequence). The length of the CDR3 is 16 residues. Trimming removed 2 bases from V and 4 bases from J, with 17 bases in between. The CDR3 region is CASSLRQPAESYGYTF. The CDR3 DNA reads TGTGCCAGCAGTTTAAGACAGCCCGCAGAAAGCTATGGCTACACCTTC.

The gene calls are TRBV3-1 (or the pseudogene TRBV3-2) and TRBJ2-2; D gene uncertain. Germline V gives CDR1 LGHDT, CDR2 YNNKEL (reference sequence). The CDR3 is 14 residues long. The V gene lost 6 bases and the J gene lost 2 bases, with 10 bases spanning the gap. This CDR3 is CASSRITNTGELFF. The CDR3 coding sequence is TGTGCCAGCAGTCGAATAACTAACACCGGGGAGCTGTTTTTT.

The chain joins TRBV15 to TRBJ2-7; D gene unclear. The V end lost 0 bases, the J end lost 2 bases, and 5 bases lay between the germline ends. The germline gives CDR1 LNHNV, CDR2 YYDKDF (reference sequence). The CDR3 extends over 13 amino acids. The CDR3 DNA reads as TGTGCCACCAGCAGAGAAGTAACCTACGAGCAGTACTTC. It is translated as CATSREVTYEQYF.

The chain joins TRBV19 to TRBJ1-1; D remains unclear. This CDR3 region has 13 residues. Trimming left V 3 bases short and J 1 base short, with 6 bases between. The germline V gene has CDR1 LNHDA and CDR2 SQIVND (reference sequence). The CDR3, as DNA: TGTGCCAGTAGTATGGCGAGGAACACTGAAGCTTTCTTT. This encodes CASSMARNTEAFF.

This chain uses TRBV6-5 with TRBJ1-1; D remains ambiguous. The CDR3 spans 15 residues. Germline loops: CDR1 MNHEY, CDR2 SVGAGI. V dropped 2 bases and J dropped 1 base, with 11 bases sitting between them. CDR3: CASSYGGWTNTEAFF. The CDR3 DNA follows: TGTGCCAGCAGTTACGGTGGGTGGACGAACACTGAAGCTTTCTTT.

This clone showed up just once. This chain links TRBV7-2 with TRBJ2-7; 9 nucleotides agree with TRBD2. CDR3 length: 16 residues. CDR1 and CDR2 (germline): SGHTA, FQGNSA. Unmatched junction bases numbered 9, after V lost 0 bases and J lost 6 bases. Here the CDR3 DNA reads TGTGCCAGCAGCTTAGCGGGGGGGGGACTAGCTCCCGAGCAGTACTTC. This gives the protein CASSLAGGGLAPEQYF.

V is TRBV30 and J is TRBJ2-2; D unresolved. CDR1 and CDR2 (germline): GTSNPN, SVGIG (reference sequence). This CDR3 has 14 residues. Trimming removed 2 bases from V and 9 bases from J, with 16 bases in between. DNA for the CDR3: TGTGCCTGGAGTCCGGCCTCCGCCCCCCGGGAGCTGTTTTTT. It encodes CAWSPASAPRELFF. The variable domain in full, with the rest retrieved from reference TRBV30 and TRBJ2-2, is SQTIHQWPATLVQPVGSPLSLECTVEGTSNPNLYWYRQAAGRGLQLLFYSVGIGQISSEVPQNLSASRPQDRQFILSSKKLLLSDSGFYLCAWSPASAPRELFFGEGSRLTVL.

The rearrangement joins TRBV29-1 to TRBJ1-2, with D possibly being TRBD1 (6 bases). Trimming removed 6 bases at V and 4 bases at J, with 15 bases between. CDR1 is SQVTM and CDR2 is ANQGSEA in the germline V gene. The CDR3 contains 13 residues. The CDR3 region has the DNA TGCAGCGTCCACAGGGAGGGGGTCTATGGCTACACCTTC. It translates to CSVHREGVYGYTF.